Shown below are 11 T cell receptor beta chains from a single sample sequenced in a study of read filtering for tumor transcriptome and immune sequencing. From roughly 390 ng of RNA, a library with molecular barcoded alpha/delta and beta/gamma adaptors was made. MiXCR was run by TCRdb on the reads, yielding one entry per CDR3 protein. Found here are approximately 50,000 distinct CDR3 sequences, more than 20% of them singletons; the top ten hold about 17%. The sequenced sample consisted of a population of CD138-negative cells sorted from bone marrow. The receptors shown here come from a donor aged 40 or older with multiple myeloma.

This clonotype was counted ten times or more. V is TRBV11-2 and J is TRBJ2-2; a possible D gene is TRBD2 (6 bases). Germline-derived CDR1 and CDR2 are SGHAT and FQNNGV. Trimming pared 3 bases from V and 5 bases from J, leaving 10 bases between. There are 14 residues in the CDR3. CDR3 in amino acids: CASSFGGGTGELFF. The CDR3 region has the DNA TGTGCCAGCAGCTTCGGTGGGGGGACCGGGGAGCTGTTTTTT.

The table lists this clonotype with many counts. This chain connects TRBV20-1 to TRBJ2-7; TRBD2 matches at 15 bases. The CDR3 is 15 residues long. V lost 3 bases, J lost 1 base, and 1 base stayed unmatched. Germline V CDR1 and CDR2: DFQATT, SNEGSKA (reference sequence). The CDR3 region has the DNA TGCAGTGCTAGGGGACTAGCGGGAGGATCCTACGAGCAGTACTTC. Encoded protein: CSARGLAGGSYEQYF.

V and J are TRBV2 and TRBJ1-5; TRBD1 aligns across 8 bases. The V gene end was trimmed by 6 bases and the J gene end by 9 bases; junction bases not matched to a gene: 7. CDR1 SNHLY and CDR2 FYNNEI come from the germline V gene. This CDR3 contains 13 residues. In DNA form, the CDR3 reads TGTGCCAGCAGGCAGGGGGCCGGGGGGCCCCAGCATTTT. Translating gives CASRQGAGGPQHF.

In the case of this clonotype: This sequence may be a read error, since a much larger clone differs from it by one base. The rearrangement links TRBV7-2 to TRBJ2-7; TRBD1 matches at 9 bases. This CDR3 is 13 amino acids long. Germline values: CDR1 SGHTA, CDR2 FQGNSA. CDR3 residues: CAGSSDRGGEQYF. CDR3 in DNA: TGTGCCGGCAGTTCCGACAGGGGGGGAGAGCAGTACTTC.

The CDR3 DNA reads as TGTGCCACCAGTCGGGGAACCCCCACAGATACGCAGTATTTT. Protein sequence: CATSRGTPTDTQYF. This rearrangement joins TRBV24-1 to TRBJ2-3; D might be TRBD2 (5 bases). CDR1 and CDR2 from the germline V gene are KGHDR and SFDVKD. Deletions cut 6 bases from V and 2 bases from J, with 11 bases between. The CDR3 is 14 amino acids.

This clonotype has a count of ten or more. This chain links TRBV12-3 or TRBV12-4 with TRBJ2-1; the match to TRBD2 covers 14 bases. The V and J ends lost 5 bases and 6 bases, in that order; junction bases with no gene match: 6. This CDR3 has 16 amino acids. The CDR3 sequence is CASSPGLAGASNEQFF. The CDR3 nucleotides are TGTGCCAGCAGTCCGGGACTAGCGGGAGCCAGCAATGAGCAGTTCTTC.

In its sample, this clonotype was seen many times. For the CDR3, the DNA is TGTGCCACCAGCACCAGCCTCCAGGGGCGGGATACGCAGTATTTT. This encodes CATSTSLQGRDTQYF. J is TRBJ2-3 and V is TRBV15; a weak D match, TRBD1 (6 bases). CDR1 and CDR2 (germline): LNHNV, YYDKDF (reference sequence). CDR3 length: 15 amino acids. Trimming removed 4 bases from V and 6 bases from J, with 17 bases in between.

Ten or more counts support this clonotype. The J gene is TRBJ1-6, the V gene TRBV28; perhaps TRBD1 as D (5 bases). Germline CDR1 is MDHEN and CDR2 is SYDVKM. This CDR3 is 16 amino acids long. Trimming shortened V by 3 bases and J by 5 bases, and 14 bases separated the two germline ends. The CDR3 loop reads CASSFSGTWHNSPLHF. CDR3 nucleotides: TGTGCCAGCAGTTTCTCAGGGACGTGGCATAATTCACCCCTCCACTTT.

The chain links TRBV30 to TRBJ1-5, with TRBD1 as a possible D gene (5 bases). The CDR3 spans 15 residues. Germline assignment: CDR1 GTSNPN and CDR2 SVGIG (reference sequence). Between the trimmed V and J ends, which lost 0 bases and 3 bases, there was a span of 12 bases. CDR3 DNA sequence: TGTGCCTGGAGTGTAGTGGGGCGGAACAATCAGCCCCAGCATTTT. It is translated as CAWSVVGRNNQPQHF.

The rearrangement links TRBV9 to TRBJ1-1; 11 bases align to TRBD1. V dropped 2 bases and J dropped 6; count of bases not matched to a gene: 12. Per the germline V gene, CDR1 is SGDLS and CDR2 is YYNGEE. This CDR3 has 17 residues. The CDR3: CASSVGQGGSGSSEAFF. In nucleotides, the CDR3 is TGTGCCAGCAGCGTGGGACAGGGGGGATCGGGATCGTCTGAAGCTTTCTTT.

In its sample, this clonotype was seen many times. The chain links TRBV6-5 to TRBJ2-7; D uncertain. Per the germline V gene, CDR1 is MNHEY and CDR2 is SVGAGI. The CDR3 has 16 amino acids. V shed 0 bases and J shed 0 bases, with 12 bases lying between them. CDR3 nucleotide sequence: TGTGCCAGCAGTTACTCGGGCGACGGCAGCTCCTACGAGCAGTACTTC. It codes for CASSYSGDGSSYEQYF.